This T cell receptor (beta chain) was identified in a study of control samples from healthy donors and cancer patients. Repertoires were generated with immunoSEQ multiplex PCR, while TCRdb's copy carries only in-frame clones and drops some. The data hold 85,000 to 90,000 clones, with about 89% observed a single time. Germline V lookup: CDR1 SGDLS, CDR2 YYNGEE. V lost 0 bases to trimming and J lost 6 bases, with 12 bases between them. The length of the CDR3 is 14 residues. This clone appeared a single time. Material: PBMCs. The sequence came from a woman in her fifties or sixties with colorectal cancer. The chain couples TRBV9 to TRBJ1-2; weak D call: TRBD1 (5 bases). The CDR3 DNA sequence: TGTGCCAGCAGCGTAGAAGGGGTGATGAATGGCTACACCTTC. Protein product: CASSVEGVMNGYTF.